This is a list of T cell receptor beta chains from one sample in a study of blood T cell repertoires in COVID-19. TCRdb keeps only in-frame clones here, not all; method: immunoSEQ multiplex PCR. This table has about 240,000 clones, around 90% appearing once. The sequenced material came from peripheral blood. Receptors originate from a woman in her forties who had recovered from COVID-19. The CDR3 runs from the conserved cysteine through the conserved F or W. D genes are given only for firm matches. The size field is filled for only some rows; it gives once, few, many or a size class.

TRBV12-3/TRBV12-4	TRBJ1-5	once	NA	CASSLAGGQPQHF	TGTGCCAGCAGTTTAGCAGGGGGACAGCCCCAGCATTTT
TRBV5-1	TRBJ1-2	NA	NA	CASSWARGRGWDGYTF	TGCGCCAGCAGCTGGGCCCGGGGCAGGGGATGGGATGGCTACACCTTC
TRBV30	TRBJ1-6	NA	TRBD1	CAWRGQGASPLHF	TGTGCCTGGAGGGGACAGGGGGCTTCACCCCTCCACTTT
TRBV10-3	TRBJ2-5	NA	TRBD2	CATAQAGGPIQETQYF	TGTGCCACCGCCCAAGCGGGAGGGCCGATCCAAGAGACCCAGTACTTC
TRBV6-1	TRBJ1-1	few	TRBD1	CASSFSTGDTEAFF	TGTGCCAGCAGTTTCTCGACAGGGGACACTGAAGCTTTCTTT
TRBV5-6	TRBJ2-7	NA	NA	CASSLTESSYEQYF	TGTGCCAGCAGCCTAACAGAGAGCTCCTACGAGCAGTACTTC
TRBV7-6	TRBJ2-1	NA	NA	CASSLGPYNEQFF	TGTGCCAGCAGCTTAGGGCCCTACAATGAGCAGTTCTTC
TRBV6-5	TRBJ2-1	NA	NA	CASRRFSYNEQFF	TGTGCCAGCAGGAGGTTCTCCTACAATGAGCAGTTCTTC
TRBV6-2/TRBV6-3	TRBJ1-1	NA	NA	CASSGRPGPHGGAFF	TGTGCCAGCAGTGGGCGACCGGGACCCCATGGGGGGGCTTTCTTT
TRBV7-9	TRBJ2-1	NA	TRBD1	CASSPDRGSYNEQFF	TGTGCCAGCAGCCCCGACAGGGGTTCCTACAATGAGCAGTTCTTC
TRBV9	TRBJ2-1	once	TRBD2	CASSEGTSGGEQFF	TGTGCCAGCAGCGAGGGGACTAGCGGGGGTGAGCAGTTCTTC
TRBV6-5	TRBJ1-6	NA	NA	CASLARRDSPLHF	TGTGCCAGCTTGGCACGGAGGGATTCACCCCTCCACTTT
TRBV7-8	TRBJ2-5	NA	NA	CASSPNPGLRETQYF	TGTGCCAGCAGCCCGAACCCGGGACTCCGGGAGACCCAGTACTTC
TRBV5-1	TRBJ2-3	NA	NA	CASSLVGGLTDTQYF	TGCGCCAGCAGCTTGGTCGGGGGTTTGACAGATACGCAGTATTTT
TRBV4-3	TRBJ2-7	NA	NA	CASSQDPGYYEQYF	TGCGCCAGCAGCCAAGACCCAGGGTACTACGAGCAGTACTTC
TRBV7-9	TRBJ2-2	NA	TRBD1	CASSLGWDRPGELFF	TGTGCCAGCAGCTTAGGGTGGGACAGGCCCGGGGAGCTGTTTTTT
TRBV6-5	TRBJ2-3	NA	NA	CASSPGDTQYF	TGTGCCAGCAGCCCCGGGGATACGCAGTATTTT
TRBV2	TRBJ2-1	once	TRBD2	CASAGDPYNEQFF	TGTGCCAGCGCGGGAGACCCTTACAATGAGCAGTTCTTC
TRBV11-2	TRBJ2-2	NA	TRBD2	CASSPISGRVGGELFF	TGTGCCAGCAGCCCCATCAGCGGGAGGGTTGGCGGGGAGCTGTTTTTT
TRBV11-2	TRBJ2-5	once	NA	CASSPSGGETQYF	TGTGCCAGCAGCCCCTCGGGCGGGGAGACCCAGTACTTC
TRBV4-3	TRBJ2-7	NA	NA	CASSQDYTGVEQYF	TGCGCCAGCAGCCAGGACTACACGGGGGTCGAGCAGTACTTC
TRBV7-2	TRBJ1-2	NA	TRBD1	CASSLSFAGGNYGYTF	TGTGCCAGCAGCTTATCTTTCGCAGGGGGCAACTATGGCTACACCTTC
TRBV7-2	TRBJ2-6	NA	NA	CARGGANVLTF	TGTGCCAGGGGAGGTGCCAACGTCCTGACTTTC
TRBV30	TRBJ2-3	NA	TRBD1	CAWNRWAGGVDTQYF	TGTGCCTGGAACCGTTGGGCAGGGGGTGTGGATACGCAGTATTTT
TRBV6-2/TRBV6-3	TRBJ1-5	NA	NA	CASSSAGRAGGQPQHF	TGTGCCAGCAGTTCCGCCGGCAGGGCGGGAGGTCAGCCCCAGCATTTT
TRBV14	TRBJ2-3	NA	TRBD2	CASSLALGLAGGHINTQYF	TGTGCCAGCAGCCTGGCATTGGGACTAGCGGGAGGCCACATAAATACGCAGTATTTT
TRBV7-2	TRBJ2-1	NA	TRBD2	CASSSPSGSSYNEQFF	TGTGCCAGCAGCTCCCCTAGCGGGAGCTCCTACAATGAGCAGTTCTTC
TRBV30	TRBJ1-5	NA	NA	CAWSVDKAQPQHF	TGTGCCTGGAGTGTTGATAAAGCTCAGCCCCAGCATTTT